These 28 T cell receptor beta chains came from one sample sequenced in a study of blood T cells in healthy people across ages. The authors ran a second PCR of 7 to 11 cycles using a sample-barcoded 5' primer and a J-beta primer mix. Each CDR3 protein is one row after TCRdb ran MiXCR on the 5' RACE reads. The sample records approximately 690,000 distinct CDR3 sequences, around two fifths being singletons. Sequencing was performed on blood. The receptor set was obtained from an elderly man in good health.

This clonotype was detected only a few times. This rearrangement joins TRBV7-8 to TRBJ2-5; the match to TRBD1 covers 7 bases. J was trimmed by 7 bases and V by 3 bases; bases with no gene match: 8. Germline V lookup: CDR1 SGHVS, CDR2 FQNEAQ. This CDR3 is 14 amino acids long. The CDR3 DNA reads as TGTGCCAGCAGCTTCCCGGACAGGAGTACGACCCAGTACTTC. It specifies CASSFPDRSTTQYF.

Only one count was recorded for this clonotype. The chain uses TRBV27 and TRBJ2-7; a possible D gene is TRBD1 (5 bases). Germline loops: CDR1 MNHEY, CDR2 SMNVEV (reference sequence). The CDR3 extends over 14 amino acids. Trimming pared 5 bases from V and 1 base from J, leaving 12 bases between. CDR3 sequence reads: CASSVREGSYEQYF. The CDR3 DNA reads TGTGCCAGCAGTGTCAGGGAAGGGTCCTACGAGCAGTACTTC.

This clonotype came up a few times. The V and J genes are TRBV4-2 and TRBJ1-5; the match to TRBD1 covers 7 bases. The germline V gene encodes CDR1 LGHNA and CDR2 YNFKEQ. V lost 1 base, J lost 9 bases, and 12 bases stayed unmatched. CDR3 size: 16 residues. The CDR3 DNA is TGTGCCAGCAGCCAAGTCCCAGGGGGGTCCCCACGGCCCCAGCATTTT. Its protein product is CASSQVPGGSPRPQHF.

This chain joins TRBV7-2 and TRBJ1-6, with D possibly TRBD1 on 5 matching bases. The CDR3 consists of 14 residues. V was trimmed by 2 bases and J by 10 bases, leaving 12 bases between them. Germline CDR1 and CDR2: SGHTA and FQGNSA. The CDR3 spells CASSLLRQGSPLHF. The CDR3 nucleotides read TGTGCCAGCAGCTTATTAAGGCAGGGATCACCCCTCCACTTT.

The rearrangement uses TRBV5-1 and TRBJ1-6, with D possibly matching TRBD1 (5 bases). V lost 3 bases to trimming and J lost 8 bases, with 24 bases between them. The CDR3 covers 18 residues. Per the germline V gene, CDR1 is SGHRS and CDR2 is YFSETQ. The CDR3 reads CASSSGTELRWVDSPLHF. The CDR3 DNA follows: TGCGCCAGCAGCTCCGGGACGGAATTAAGATGGGTGGATTCACCCCTCCACTTT.

The J gene is TRBJ2-7, the V gene TRBV6-6; maybe TRBD1 (5 bases). Germline V gives CDR1 MNHNY, CDR2 SVGAGI (reference sequence). V was trimmed by 7 bases and J by 6 bases, leaving 19 bases between them. This CDR3 spans 14 amino acids. Written as DNA, the CDR3 is TGTGCCAGCACCCCCGAATGGGGCTCGGCCGAGCAGTACTTC. This codes for CASTPEWGSAEQYF.

On this clonotype itself: A read error may account for a junction end that differs from germline. The chain is built from TRBV4-1 and TRBJ2-1; 8 nucleotides line up with TRBD2. The V gene's germline CDR1 is MGHRA and CDR2 YSYEKL. The CDR3 has 15 residues. This chain's CDR3 is CTSSYSGETWNEQFF. CDR3 nucleotide sequence: TGCACCAGCAGCTATAGCGGGGAGACTTGGAATGAGCAGTTCTTC.

At least ten counts were recorded for this clonotype. The chain carries TRBV29-1 and TRBJ2-7; the D gene could be TRBD1 or TRBD2 (5 bases each). The CDR3 has 15 residues. CDR1 and CDR2 (germline): SQVTM, ANQGSEA. The ends were cut back, 7 bases at V and 0 bases at J, with 19 bases in the middle. CDR3 loop: CSASSGTDFSYEQYF. CDR3 nucleotides: TGCAGCGCCTCCTCCGGGACGGACTTCTCCTACGAGCAGTACTTC.

The chain is built from TRBV6-6 and TRBJ2-7, with D possibly TRBD2 on 5 matching bases. V lost 8 bases to trimming and J lost 2 bases, with 16 bases between them. The CDR3 has 14 amino acids. The germline V gene has CDR1 MNHNY and CDR2 SVGAGI (reference sequence). The CDR3 nucleotides read TGTGCCAGCCGACCCCAAGGGAGAACCTACGAGCAGTACTTC. As protein: CASRPQGRTYEQYF.

This clonotype was recorded at least ten times. This may come from a read error, since a much larger clone is one base off. The rearrangement links TRBV11-2 to TRBJ2-1, with TRBD2 as a possible D gene (5 bases). This CDR3 is 13 amino acids long. The ends were cut back, 5 bases at V and 5 bases at J, with 10 bases in the middle. The V gene's germline CDR1 is SGHAT and CDR2 FQNNGV. The DNA of the CDR3 is TGTGCCAGCAGCGTAGGACTGAACAATGAGCAGTTCTTC. Protein: CASSVGLNNEQFF.

This clonotype turned up a few times. This chain links TRBV20-1 with TRBJ2-7; TRBD1 agrees at 7 bases. Looked up from germline, CDR1 is DFQATT and CDR2 is SNEGSKA (reference sequence). CDR3 length equals 13 residues. V lost 1 base to trimming and J lost 7 bases; unmatched junction nucleotides: 7. CDR3 in amino acids: CSARGQGLNEQYF. DNA of the CDR3: TGCAGTGCTAGAGGACAGGGTCTCAATGAGCAGTACTTC.

This clonotype has only a few counts. The chain links TRBV20-1 to TRBJ2-5; 7 bases map to TRBD1. V shed 6 bases and J 1 base; nucleotides not matched to a gene: 17. This CDR3 is built from 17 residues. CDR1 and CDR2 (germline): DFQATT, SNEGSKA (reference sequence). Written as DNA, the CDR3 is TGCAGTGCCATAGTGGAGAGAGGGGGCTTCGTCCAAGAGACCCAGTACTTC. Translated, it gives CSAIVERGGFVQETQYF.

The V gene is TRBV12-3 or TRBV12-4, the J gene TRBJ2-2, with 11 bases lining up with TRBD2. The CDR3 totals 16 residues. V gave up 5 bases and J gave up 2 bases; unmatched junction bases: 4. CDR3 nucleotides: TGTGCCAGCAGTCCGGGACTAGCGGAAAACACCGGGGAGCTGTTTTTT. As protein: CASSPGLAENTGELFF.

In its sample, this clonotype was seen once. This sequence joins TRBV2 and TRBJ1-1, with a possible D match to TRBD1 (5 bases). This CDR3 has 13 amino acids. Looked up from germline, CDR1 is SNHLY and CDR2 is FYNNEI. Trimming took off 3 bases at V and 4 bases at J, with 9 bases between the two ends. CDR3 nucleotide sequence: TGTGCCAGCAGTGACCAGGGTGTCACTGAAGCTTTCTTT. It codes for CASSDQGVTEAFF.

This clonotype has at least ten counts. The J gene is TRBJ2-7, the V gene TRBV29-1; D remains unclear. V was pared by 5 bases and J by 3 bases, with 8 bases between. The CDR3 contains 11 residues. Germline CDR1 SQVTM, CDR2 ANQGSEA. The CDR3 region has the DNA TGCAGCGTTCTTCGAGACTACGAGCAGTACTTC. Translated: CSVLRDYEQYF.

The rearrangement joins TRBV20-1 to TRBJ2-7; tentatively, D is TRBD2 (6 bases). The end of the DNA aligns better with TRBJ2-5, so the J call may be wrong. Germline V gene data show CDR1 as DFQATT and CDR2 as SNEGSKA (reference sequence). The CDR3 is 14 amino acids. CDR3 protein: CSASGEATEETQYF. The CDR3 DNA is TGCAGTGCTAGCGGGGAGGCAACCGAAGAGACCCAGTACTTC.

The V call is TRBV29-1, the J call TRBJ1-1, with 8 bases fitting TRBD1. This CDR3 is built from 13 residues. Germline V lookup: CDR1 SQVTM, CDR2 ANQGSEA. V lost 7 bases and J lost 5; bases outside the gene matches: 9. The CDR3 is CSGGGQVFTEAFF. The CDR3 region has the DNA TGCAGCGGCGGGGGACAGGTGTTTACTGAAGCTTTCTTT.

This clonotype was observed a few times. The rearrangement links TRBV20-1 to TRBJ2-7; TRBD1 aligns across 9 bases. CDR1 and CDR2 from the germline V gene are DFQATT and SNEGSKA (reference sequence). J was trimmed by 5 bases and V by 6 bases; bases with no gene match: 11. The CDR3 spans 14 residues. The CDR3, as DNA: TGCAGTGCCCGGCGGGACAGGGATTTTAACGAGCAGTACTTC. Its translation: CSARRDRDFNEQYF.

V usage is TRBV6-2 or TRBV6-3 and J usage is TRBJ1-1, with 10 bases aligning to TRBD1. The CDR3 covers 15 residues. Germline assignment: CDR1 MNHEY and CDR2 SVGEGT. V was pared by 6 bases and J by 4 bases, with 8 bases of the junction left unmatched. The CDR3 DNA reads as TGTGCCAGCAGCTACGGACAGGGGGTGGGCACTGAAGCTTTCTTT. The encoded protein is CASSYGQGVGTEAFF.

The V call is TRBV7-9, the J call TRBJ1-5; D not resolved. Trimming removed 1 base at V and 3 bases at J, with 10 bases between. Germline values: CDR1 SEHNR, CDR2 FQNEAQ (reference sequence). The CDR3 consists of 15 residues. The CDR3 region has the DNA TGTGCCAGCAGCTTAGAGTACGGGTCCAATCAGCCCCAGCATTTT. Its translation is CASSLEYGSNQPQHF.

The chain has TRBV2 and TRBJ2-5, with a tentative D call TRBD2 (5 bases). The CDR3 is made up of 15 amino acids. With 4 bases removed from V and 11 bases from J, the gap between germline ends came to 23 bases. CDR1 and CDR2 (germline): SNHLY, FYNNEI. The CDR3 sequence: CASSALGGGGNEQYF. DNA of the CDR3: TGTGCCAGCAGTGCTCTAGGCGGAGGCGGCAATGAGCAGTACTTC.

The V and J genes are TRBV2 and TRBJ2-7; D remains unclear. The J call may be faulty, since TRBJ2-4 better matches the DNA end. CDR3 length: 15 residues. CDR1 is SNHLY and CDR2 is FYNNEI in the germline V gene. This chain's CDR3 is CASRAWTYESTIQYF. CDR3 coding DNA: TGTGCCAGCAGGGCGTGGACCTATGAGAGTACCATTCAGTACTTC.

The chain uses TRBV5-6 and TRBJ2-2; D gene uncertain. Trimming left V 3 bases short and J 7 bases short, with 10 bases between. Germline V gene data show CDR1 as SGHDT and CDR2 as YYEEEE. The length of the CDR3 is 13 residues. The DNA for the CDR3 is TGTGCCAGCAGCTGGAAGGGTCTCGGGGAGCTGTTTTTT. Its translation: CASSWKGLGELFF.

The chain recombines TRBV4-3 with TRBJ2-7; D possibly corresponds to TRBD1 (7 bases). The V end was cut by 4 bases, the J end by 1 base, with 17 bases between. Germline V gene sequence: CDR1 LGHNA, CDR2 YSLEER. This CDR3 comprises 16 residues. CDR3 in DNA: TGCGCCAGCAGCCGTGGAGGAGGGGGCGAGTCCTACGAGCAGTACTTC. Translating gives CASSRGGGGESYEQYF.

The V and J genes are TRBV12-3 or TRBV12-4 and TRBJ1-2, with D possibly matching TRBD1 (6 bases). V lost 2 bases, J lost 4 bases, and 20 bases lay in between. This CDR3 comprises 17 residues. The CDR3 loop is CASSLRTVPRRFYGYTF. The CDR3 DNA follows: TGTGCCAGCAGTTTACGGACAGTACCCAGACGCTTCTATGGCTACACCTTC.

This clonotype was counted between two and nine times. This chain connects TRBV7-9 to TRBJ1-1, with D hard to call. Germline V gives CDR1 SEHNR, CDR2 FQNEAQ (reference sequence). V lost 3 bases and J lost 6, with 14 bases in between. The CDR3 spans 14 residues. CDR3 amino acids: CASSLTAGSAEAFF. CDR3 in DNA: TGTGCCAGCAGCTTGACCGCCGGATCGGCTGAAGCTTTCTTT.

There are a few counts of this clonotype. The chain carries TRBV12-3 or TRBV12-4 and TRBJ2-5, with D unclear. CDR3 length: 14 residues. Trimming stripped 3 bases from V and 2 bases from J, with 10 bases between. CDR3 coding DNA: TGTGCCAGCAGTTTTTCGGCTTTTCAAGAGACCCAGTACTTC. This codes for CASSFSAFQETQYF.

The chain couples TRBV28 to TRBJ1-5; TRBD1 aligns across 9 bases. V gave up 6 bases and J gave up 0 bases; unmatched junction bases: 9. CDR1 is MDHEN, CDR2 SYDVKM, per germline. The CDR3 runs to 17 residues. The CDR3 DNA sequence: TGTGCCAGCAGAAAGGACAGGGGATACTATAGCAATCAGCCCCAGCATTTT. This translates into CASRKDRGYYSNQPQHF.